A single sample gave rise to the 8 T cell receptor beta chains below, sequenced in a study of T-cell reconstitution after alpha-beta-depleted transplantation in children. Unique molecular identifiers were used in preparing the TCRbeta library. MiXCR was run by TCRdb on the PCR reads, yielding one entry per CDR3 protein. The sample includes around 680,000 distinct CDR3 sequences, approximately 15% of them seen just once. The sequences come from PBMCs from the stem cell graft donor, collected from the stem cell graft. The receptors were gathered from a human donor who donated a stem cell graft to a child with acute myeloid leukemia.

This clonotype occurred a few times. This chain connects TRBV4-1 to TRBJ1-3; 7 bases match TRBD1. This CDR3 is built from 14 residues. V shed 2 bases, J shed 2 bases, and the junction held 0 bases outside the gene matches. CDR1 is MGHRA and CDR2 is YSYEKL in the germline V gene. DNA of the CDR3: TGCGCCAGCAGCCAAACAGGGGCTGGAAACACCATATATTTT. This codes for CASSQTGAGNTIYF.

V is TRBV7-6 and J is TRBJ2-1, with D hard to call. This CDR3 is 14 amino acids long. V dropped 1 base and J dropped 6 bases, with 10 bases sitting between them. Germline CDR1 SGHVS, CDR2 FNYEAQ. CDR3 in DNA: TGTGCCAGCAGCTTAGGATGGGGATCCAATGAGCAGTTCTTC. Translated: CASSLGWGSNEQFF.

This clonotype appeared many times. The chain joins TRBV18 to TRBJ2-7; D gene uncertain. This CDR3 is 15 amino acids long. V was shortened by 0 bases and J by 1 base, with 10 bases between the two germline ends. Germline loops: CDR1 KGHSH, CDR2 LQKENI. The CDR3 DNA is TGTGCCAGCTCACCACCGTCCAGAGAGTCCTACGAGCAGTACTTC. Its translation: CASSPPSRESYEQYF. The entire variable domain, with the rest obtained from reference TRBV18 and TRBJ2-7, is as follows: NAGVMQNPRHLVRRRGQEARLRCSPMKGHSHVYWYRQLPEEGLKFMVYLQKENIIDESGMPKERFSAEFPKEGPSILRIQQVVRGDSAAYFCASSPPSRESYEQYFGPGTRLTVT.

This clonotype came up many times. The genes are TRBV12-3 or TRBV12-4 and TRBJ1-5, with D possibly matching TRBD1 (6 bases). There are 13 residues in the CDR3. Trimming pared 4 bases from V and 3 bases from J, leaving 7 bases between. CDR3 region: CASSWTDNQPQHF. The CDR3 coding sequence is TGTGCCAGCAGTTGGACAGACAATCAGCCCCAGCATTTT.

This clonotype was seen at least ten times. The chain combines TRBV5-5 with TRBJ1-5; the D gene is possibly TRBD1 (5 bases). In germline, CDR1 is SGHKS, CDR2 YYEKEE (reference sequence). Trimming cost V 0 bases and J 5 bases, with 9 bases left between them. This CDR3 has 14 amino acids. The CDR3 nucleotides read TGTGCCAGCAGCTTGGAGGCAGGGTATCAGCCCCAGCATTTT. Translating it yields CASSLEAGYQPQHF.

This chain links TRBV7-8 with TRBJ2-1; perhaps TRBD1 as D (5 bases). The CDR3 is made up of 12 amino acids. Germline CDR1 reads SGHVS; CDR2 reads FQNEAQ. Trimming left V 1 base short and J 10 bases short, with 8 bases between. This CDR3 reads CASSLDRWEQFF. In DNA, the CDR3 is TGTGCCAGCAGCTTAGACAGGTGGGAGCAGTTCTTC.

This clonotype showed up just a few times. The gene calls are TRBV12-3 or TRBV12-4 and TRBJ2-5; the D gene could be TRBD1 or TRBD2 (5 bases each). The CDR3 spans 14 residues. The V gene lost 1 base and the J gene lost 7 bases, with 13 bases spanning the gap. For the CDR3, the DNA is TGTGCCAGCAGTTTAGGTGGGGCCGGAGGGACCCAGTACTTC. Its protein product is CASSLGGAGGTQYF.

This chain uses TRBV5-6 with TRBJ1-1; no clear D. Germline V CDR1 and CDR2: SGHDT, YYEEEE. V was shortened by 0 bases and J by 7 bases, with 10 bases between the two germline ends. The CDR3 is 13 amino acids. The DNA for the CDR3 is TGTGCCAGCAGCTTGGTAGCTGGGAGTGAAGCTTTCTTT. Translating gives CASSLVAGSEAFF.